This T cell receptor beta chain came from a study of T-cell memory formation after mild COVID-19. General study points: The main location of contracting CD4+ clones was CM and EM, and that of contracting CD8+ clones was EMRA.

Per the germline V gene, CDR1 is SGHKS and CDR2 is YYEKEE (reference sequence). Deletions cut 4 bases from V and 9 bases from J, with 15 bases between. The CDR3 totals 13 residues. This clonotype was counted only a few times. As yet, its antigen is unknown. TCRdb reprocessed the 5' RACE reads via MiXCR and lists one record per CDR3 protein. The sample yields around 140,000 distinct CDR3 sequences, 6% seen once. The TCR sequence derives from an adult woman who had mild COVID-19 (a few samples of this study predate the infection). Cell type and time point are not known. This rearrangement joins TRBV5-5 to TRBJ2-3, with D possibly being TRBD2 (5 bases). The sequenced sample was PBMCs or a T cell subset sorted from them (not recorded which). CDR3 bases: TGTGCCAGCAGCCAGAGACTACTATTAACGCAGTATTTT. Protein sequence: CASSQRLLLTQYF. Full variable domain (remainder filled in from reference TRBV5-5 and TRBJ2-3): DAGVTQSPTHLIKTRGQQVTLRCSPISGHKSVSWYQQVLGQGPQFIFQYYEKEERGRGNFPDRFSARQFPNYSSELNVNALLLGDSALYLCASSQRLLLTQYFGPGTRLTVL.